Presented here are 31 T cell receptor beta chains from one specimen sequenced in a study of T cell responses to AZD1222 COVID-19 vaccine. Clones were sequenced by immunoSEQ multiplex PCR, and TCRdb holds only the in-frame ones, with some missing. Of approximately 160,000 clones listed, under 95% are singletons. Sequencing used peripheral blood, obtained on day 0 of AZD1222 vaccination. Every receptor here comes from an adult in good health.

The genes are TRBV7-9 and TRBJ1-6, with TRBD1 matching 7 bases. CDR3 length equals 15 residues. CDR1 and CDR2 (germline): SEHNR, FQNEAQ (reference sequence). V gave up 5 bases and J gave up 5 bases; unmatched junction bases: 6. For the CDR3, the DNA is TGTGCCAGCAGCCCCAGGGACAGAAATAATTCACCCCTCCACTTT. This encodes CASSPRDRNNSPLHF.

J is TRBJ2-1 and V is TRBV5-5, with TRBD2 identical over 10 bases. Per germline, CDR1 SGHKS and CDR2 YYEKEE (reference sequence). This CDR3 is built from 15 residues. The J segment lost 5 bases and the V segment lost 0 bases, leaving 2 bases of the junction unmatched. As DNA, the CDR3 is TGTGCCAGCAGCTTGGGGACTAGCGGCCACAATGAGCAGTTCTTC. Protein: CASSLGTSGHNEQFF. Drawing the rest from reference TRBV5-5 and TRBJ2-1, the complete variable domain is DAGVTQSPTHLIKTRGQQVTLRCSPISGHKSVSWYQQVLGQGPQFIFQYYEKEERGRGNFPDRFSARQFPNYSSELNVNALLLGDSALYLCASSLGTSGHNEQFFGPGTRLTVL.

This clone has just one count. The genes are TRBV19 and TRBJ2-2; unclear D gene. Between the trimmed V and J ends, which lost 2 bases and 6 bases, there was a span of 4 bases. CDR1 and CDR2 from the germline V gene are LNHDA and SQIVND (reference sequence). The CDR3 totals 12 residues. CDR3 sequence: CASSITAGELFF. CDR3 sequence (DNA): TGTGCCAGTAGTATAACAGCCGGGGAGCTGTTTTTT.

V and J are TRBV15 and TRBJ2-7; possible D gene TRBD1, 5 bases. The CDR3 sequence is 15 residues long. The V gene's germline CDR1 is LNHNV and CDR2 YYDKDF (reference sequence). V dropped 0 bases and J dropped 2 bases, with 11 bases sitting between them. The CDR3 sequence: CATSRDVTDPYEQYF. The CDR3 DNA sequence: TGTGCCACCAGCAGAGATGTGACAGATCCCTACGAGCAGTACTTC.

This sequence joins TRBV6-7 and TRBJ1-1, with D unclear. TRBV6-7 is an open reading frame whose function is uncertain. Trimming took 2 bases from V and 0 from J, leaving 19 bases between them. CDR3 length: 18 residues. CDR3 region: CASSYSIENRLLNTEAFF. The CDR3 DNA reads TGTGCCAGCAGTTACAGTATAGAGAACAGACTCTTGAACACTGAAGCTTTCTTT.

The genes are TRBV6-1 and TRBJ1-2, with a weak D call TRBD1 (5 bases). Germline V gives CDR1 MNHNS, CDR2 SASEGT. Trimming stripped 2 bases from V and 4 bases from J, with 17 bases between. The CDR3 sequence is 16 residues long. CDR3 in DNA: TGTGCCAGCAGTGAAAGCTCCTTGGGGGGAGTCTATGGCTACACCTTC. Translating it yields CASSESSLGGVYGYTF.

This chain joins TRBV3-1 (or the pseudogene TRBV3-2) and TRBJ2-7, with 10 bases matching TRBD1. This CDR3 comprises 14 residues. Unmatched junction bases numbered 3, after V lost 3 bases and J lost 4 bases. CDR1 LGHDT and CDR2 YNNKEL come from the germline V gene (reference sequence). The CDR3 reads CASSQTGGRYEQYF. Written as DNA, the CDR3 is TGTGCCAGCAGCCAGACAGGGGGCAGGTACGAGCAGTACTTC.

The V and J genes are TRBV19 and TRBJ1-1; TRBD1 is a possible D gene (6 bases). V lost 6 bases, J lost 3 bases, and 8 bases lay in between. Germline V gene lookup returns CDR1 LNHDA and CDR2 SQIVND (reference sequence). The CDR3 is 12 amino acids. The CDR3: CASSPGDTEAFF. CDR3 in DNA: TGTGCCAGTAGCCCAGGGGACACTGAAGCTTTCTTT.

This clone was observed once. CDR3 coding DNA: TGTGCCAGCAGCCAAGACGTAGGGTTAGGCGAGCAGTACTTC. It translates to CASSQDVGLGEQYF. The rearrangement uses TRBV3-1 (or the pseudogene TRBV3-2) and TRBJ2-7; D is unclear. This CDR3 has 14 residues. V was clipped by 0 bases and J by 6 bases, with 12 bases between them. Germline values: CDR1 LGHDT, CDR2 YNNKEL (reference sequence).

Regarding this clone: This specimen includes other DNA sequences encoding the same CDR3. The CDR3 is CASSLARAGELFF. In DNA, the CDR3 is TGTGCCAGCAGCTTAGCGAGGGCCGGGGAGCTGTTTTTT. This chain uses TRBV7-2 with TRBJ2-2; D is possibly TRBD2 (5 bases). The length of the CDR3 is 13 residues. In germline, CDR1 is SGHTA, CDR2 FQGNSA. Trimming left V 0 bases short and J 6 bases short, with 5 bases between.

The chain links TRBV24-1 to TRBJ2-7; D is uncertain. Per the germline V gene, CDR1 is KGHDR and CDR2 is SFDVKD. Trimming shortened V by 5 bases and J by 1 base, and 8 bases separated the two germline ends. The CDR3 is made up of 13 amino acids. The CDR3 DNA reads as TGTGCCACCAGTGGACAAAATTCCTACGAGCAGTACTTC. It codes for CATSGQNSYEQYF.

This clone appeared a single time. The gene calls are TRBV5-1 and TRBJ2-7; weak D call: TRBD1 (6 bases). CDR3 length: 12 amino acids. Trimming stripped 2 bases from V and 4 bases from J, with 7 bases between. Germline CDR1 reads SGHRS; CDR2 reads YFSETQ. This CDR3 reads CASSFTGYEQYF. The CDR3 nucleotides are TGCGCCAGCAGCTTTACAGGGTACGAGCAGTACTTC.

Here the CDR3 reads CASSPRQVFGGGYTF. For the CDR3, the DNA is TGTGCCAGCAGCCCCCGACAGGTGTTTGGTGGTGGCTACACCTTC. The chain links TRBV9 to TRBJ1-2; the D gene is possibly TRBD1 (6 bases). V dropped 4 bases and J dropped 7 bases, with 20 bases sitting between them. Germline assignment: CDR1 SGDLS and CDR2 YYNGEE. The length of the CDR3 is 15 residues.

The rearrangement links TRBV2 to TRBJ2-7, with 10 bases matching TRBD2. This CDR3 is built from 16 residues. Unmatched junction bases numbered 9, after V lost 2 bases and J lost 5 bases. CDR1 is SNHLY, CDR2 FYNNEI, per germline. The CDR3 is CASSELGLAGVNEQYF. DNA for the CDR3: TGTGCCAGCAGTGAATTAGGTCTAGCGGGAGTGAACGAGCAGTACTTC.

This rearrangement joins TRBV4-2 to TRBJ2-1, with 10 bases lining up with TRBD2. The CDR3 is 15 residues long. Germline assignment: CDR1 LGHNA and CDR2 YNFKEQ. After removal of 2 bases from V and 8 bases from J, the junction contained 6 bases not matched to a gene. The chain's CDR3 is CASSQYWLAGDEQFF. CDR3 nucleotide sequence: TGTGCCAGCAGCCAATATTGGCTAGCGGGAGATGAGCAGTTCTTC.

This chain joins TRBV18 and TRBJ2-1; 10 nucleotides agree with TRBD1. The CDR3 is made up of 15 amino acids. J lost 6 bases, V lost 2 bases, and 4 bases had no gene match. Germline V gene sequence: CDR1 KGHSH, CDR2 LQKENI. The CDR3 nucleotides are TGTGCCAGCTCACCATCGGGACAGGGGCTCAATGAGCAGTTCTTC. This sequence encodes CASSPSGQGLNEQFF.

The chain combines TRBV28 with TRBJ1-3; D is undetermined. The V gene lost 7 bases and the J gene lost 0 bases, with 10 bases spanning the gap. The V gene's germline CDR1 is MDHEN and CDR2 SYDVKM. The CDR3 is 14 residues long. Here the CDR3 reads CASKVRASGNTIYF. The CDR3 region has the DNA TGTGCCAGCAAGGTTCGGGCCTCTGGAAACACCATATATTTT.

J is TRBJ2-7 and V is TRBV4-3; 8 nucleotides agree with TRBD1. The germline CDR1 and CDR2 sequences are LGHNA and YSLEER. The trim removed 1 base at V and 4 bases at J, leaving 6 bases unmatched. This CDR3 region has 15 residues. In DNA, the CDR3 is TGCGCCAGCAGCCAAGCCCAGGGGGCTGGGTACGAGCAGTACTTC. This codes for CASSQAQGAGYEQYF.

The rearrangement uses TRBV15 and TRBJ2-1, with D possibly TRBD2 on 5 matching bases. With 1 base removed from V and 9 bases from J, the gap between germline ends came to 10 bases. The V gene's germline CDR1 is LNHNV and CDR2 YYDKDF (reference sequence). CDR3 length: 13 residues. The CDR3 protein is CATSRGQRIEQFF. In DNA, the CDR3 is TGTGCCACCAGCAGAGGGCAGCGGATTGAGCAGTTCTTC.

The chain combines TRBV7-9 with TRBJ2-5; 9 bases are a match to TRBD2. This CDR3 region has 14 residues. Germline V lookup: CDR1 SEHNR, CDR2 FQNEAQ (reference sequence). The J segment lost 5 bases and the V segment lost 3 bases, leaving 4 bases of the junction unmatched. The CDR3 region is CASSFSGSVETQYF. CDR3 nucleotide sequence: TGTGCCAGCAGCTTTAGCGGGAGTGTGGAGACCCAGTACTTC.

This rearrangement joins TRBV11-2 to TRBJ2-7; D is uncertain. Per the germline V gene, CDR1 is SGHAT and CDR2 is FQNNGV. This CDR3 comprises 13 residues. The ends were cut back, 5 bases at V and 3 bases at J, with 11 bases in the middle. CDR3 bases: TGTGCCAGCAGCCCAAGCATTAACTACGAGCAGTACTTC. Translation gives CASSPSINYEQYF.

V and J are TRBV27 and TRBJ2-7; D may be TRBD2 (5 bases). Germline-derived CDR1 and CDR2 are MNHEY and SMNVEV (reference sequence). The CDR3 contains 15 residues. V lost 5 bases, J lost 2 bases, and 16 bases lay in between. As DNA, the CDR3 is TGTGCCAGCAGTCCACGCGTGCGGGCGCCCTACGAGCAGTACTTC. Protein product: CASSPRVRAPYEQYF.

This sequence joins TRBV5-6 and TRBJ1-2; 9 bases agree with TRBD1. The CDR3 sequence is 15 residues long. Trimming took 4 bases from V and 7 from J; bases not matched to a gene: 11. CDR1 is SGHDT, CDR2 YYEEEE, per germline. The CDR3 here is CASSRRHRGPTGYTF. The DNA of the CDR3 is TGTGCCAGCAGCCGACGACACAGGGGGCCCACTGGCTACACCTTC.

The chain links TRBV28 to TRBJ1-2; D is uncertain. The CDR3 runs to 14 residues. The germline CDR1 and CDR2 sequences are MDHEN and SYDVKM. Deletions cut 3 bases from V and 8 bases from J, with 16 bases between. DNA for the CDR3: TGTGCCAGCAGTTTGCTCAGGAACCGAGGAGGCTACACCTTC. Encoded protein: CASSLLRNRGGYTF.

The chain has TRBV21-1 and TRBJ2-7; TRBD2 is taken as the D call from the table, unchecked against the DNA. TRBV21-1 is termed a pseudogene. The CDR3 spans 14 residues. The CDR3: CARRSAFLPYEQYF. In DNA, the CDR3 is TGTGCCAGACGTAGCGCCTTTCTCCCCTACGAGCAGTACTTC.

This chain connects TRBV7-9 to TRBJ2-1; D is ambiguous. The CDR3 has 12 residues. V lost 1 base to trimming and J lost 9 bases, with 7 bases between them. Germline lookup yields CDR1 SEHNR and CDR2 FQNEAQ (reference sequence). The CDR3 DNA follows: TGTGCCAGCAGCTTAGATCTGCCTGAGCAGTTCTTC. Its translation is CASSLDLPEQFF.

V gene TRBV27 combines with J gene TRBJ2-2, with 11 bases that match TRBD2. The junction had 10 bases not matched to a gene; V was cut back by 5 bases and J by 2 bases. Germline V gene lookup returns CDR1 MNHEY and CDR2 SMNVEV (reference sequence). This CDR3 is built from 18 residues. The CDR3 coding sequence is TGTGCCAGCAGTCGATCCCTTACTAGCGGGAGTAACACCGGGGAGCTGTTTTTT. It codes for CASSRSLTSGSNTGELFF.

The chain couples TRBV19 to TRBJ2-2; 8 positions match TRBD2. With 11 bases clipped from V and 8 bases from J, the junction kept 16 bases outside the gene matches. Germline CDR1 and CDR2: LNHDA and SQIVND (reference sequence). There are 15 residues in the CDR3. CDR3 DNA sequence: TGTGCCCATCACAACCAGCGGGGGAGGAAGGGGGAGCTGTTTTTT. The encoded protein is CAHHNQRGRKGELFF.

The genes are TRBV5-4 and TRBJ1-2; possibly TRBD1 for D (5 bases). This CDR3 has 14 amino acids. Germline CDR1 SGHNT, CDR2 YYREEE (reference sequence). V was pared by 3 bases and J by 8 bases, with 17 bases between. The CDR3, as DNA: TGTGCCAGCAGCTATCCGGGGGGACGTTACGGCTACACCTTC. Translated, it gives CASSYPGGRYGYTF.

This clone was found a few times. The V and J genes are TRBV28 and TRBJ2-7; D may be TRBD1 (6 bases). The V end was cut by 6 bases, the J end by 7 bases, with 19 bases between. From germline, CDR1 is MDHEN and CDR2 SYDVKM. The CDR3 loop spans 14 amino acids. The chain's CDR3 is CASSSSGHRREQYF. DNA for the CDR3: TGTGCCAGCAGCAGTTCGGGACACCGGCGGGAGCAGTACTTC.

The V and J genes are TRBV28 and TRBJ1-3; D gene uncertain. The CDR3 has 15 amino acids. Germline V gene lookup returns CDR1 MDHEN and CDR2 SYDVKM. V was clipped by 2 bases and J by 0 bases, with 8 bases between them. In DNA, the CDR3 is TGTGCCAGCAGTTTACCCGGTTCCTCTGGAAACACCATATATTTT. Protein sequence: CASSLPGSSGNTIYF.